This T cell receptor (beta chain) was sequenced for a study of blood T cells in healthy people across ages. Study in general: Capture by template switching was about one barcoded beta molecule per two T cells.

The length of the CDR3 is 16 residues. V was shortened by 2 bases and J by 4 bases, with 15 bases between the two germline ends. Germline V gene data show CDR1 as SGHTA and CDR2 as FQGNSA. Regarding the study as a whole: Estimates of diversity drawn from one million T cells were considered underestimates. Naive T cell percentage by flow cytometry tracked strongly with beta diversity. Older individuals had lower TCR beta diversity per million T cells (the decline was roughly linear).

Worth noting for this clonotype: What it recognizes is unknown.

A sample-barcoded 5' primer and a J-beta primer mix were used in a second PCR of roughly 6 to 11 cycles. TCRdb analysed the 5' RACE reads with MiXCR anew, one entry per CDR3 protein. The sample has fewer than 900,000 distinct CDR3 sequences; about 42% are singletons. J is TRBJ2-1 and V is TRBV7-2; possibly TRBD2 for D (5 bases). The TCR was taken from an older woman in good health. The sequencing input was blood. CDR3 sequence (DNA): TGTGCCAGCAGCTTATGGCGGGTGGGAACTTACAATGAGCAGTTCTTC. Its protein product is CASSLWRVGTYNEQFF.